This record looks at one TCR beta chain sequence and its context. The antigen is not known. The germline V and J ends were trimmed by 3 bases and 7 bases, with 8 bases remaining between them. The CDR3 runs to 12 residues. Germline values: CDR1 SGHKS, CDR2 YYEKEE (reference sequence). The sorted Tregs were CD4+CD25+CD127-/low cells. Points from the study as a whole: Tumor memory CD4+ T cell TCR gene usage clustered with blood and lymph node memory CD4+ cells and lymph node naive CD4+ cells.

Full-length variable regions came from constant-region reverse primers plus semi-nested Nested Universal Primer A PCR. TCRdb re-called the 5' RACE reads with MiXCR, one entry per CDR3 protein. The sample consists of 9,500 to 15,000 distinct CDR3 sequences, 51% of them appearing once. The chain links TRBV5-5 to TRBJ2-1; D gene uncertain. This sequence was found in a female donor with breast cancer. Sample: tumor-infiltrating Tregs sorted from the breast tumor. CDR3 in amino acids: CASSSPKNEQFF. The CDR3 DNA sequence: TGTGCCAGCAGCTCGCCAAAGAATGAGCAGTTCTTC.